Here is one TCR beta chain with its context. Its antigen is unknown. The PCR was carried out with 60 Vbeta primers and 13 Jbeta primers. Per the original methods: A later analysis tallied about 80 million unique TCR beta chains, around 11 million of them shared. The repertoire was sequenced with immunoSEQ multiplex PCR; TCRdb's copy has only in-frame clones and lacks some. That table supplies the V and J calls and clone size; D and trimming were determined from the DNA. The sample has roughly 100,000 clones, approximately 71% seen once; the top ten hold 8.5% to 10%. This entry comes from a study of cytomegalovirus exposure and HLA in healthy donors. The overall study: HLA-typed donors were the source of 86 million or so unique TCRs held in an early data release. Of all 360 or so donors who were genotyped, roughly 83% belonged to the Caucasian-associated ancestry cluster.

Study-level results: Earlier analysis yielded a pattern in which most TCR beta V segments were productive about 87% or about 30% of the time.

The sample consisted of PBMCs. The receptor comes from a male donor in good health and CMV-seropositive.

The CDR3 spells CAISGEGTNSYNEQFF. In nucleotides, the CDR3 is TGTGCCATCAGTGGTGAGGGGACAAACTCCTACAATGAGCAGTTCTTC. The chain employs TRBV10-3 and TRBJ2-1, with a weak D call TRBD1 (6 bases). CDR1 is ENHRY and CDR2 is SYGVKD in the germline V gene. This CDR3 has 16 residues. V was cut by 4 bases and J by 0 bases, with 13 bases left in between.